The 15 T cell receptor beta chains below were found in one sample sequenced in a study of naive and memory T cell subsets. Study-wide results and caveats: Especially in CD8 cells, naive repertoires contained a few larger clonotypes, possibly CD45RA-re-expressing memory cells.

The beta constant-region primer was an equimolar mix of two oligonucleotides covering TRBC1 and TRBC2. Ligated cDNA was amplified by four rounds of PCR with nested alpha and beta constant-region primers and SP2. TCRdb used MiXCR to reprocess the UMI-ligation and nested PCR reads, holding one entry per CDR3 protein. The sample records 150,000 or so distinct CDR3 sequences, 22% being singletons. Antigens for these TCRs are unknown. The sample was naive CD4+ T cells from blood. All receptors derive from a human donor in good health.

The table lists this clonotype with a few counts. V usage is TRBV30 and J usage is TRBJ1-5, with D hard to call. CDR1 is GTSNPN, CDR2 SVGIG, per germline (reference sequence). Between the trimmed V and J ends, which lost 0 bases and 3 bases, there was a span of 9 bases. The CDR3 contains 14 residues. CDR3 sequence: CAWSVGGNNQPQHF. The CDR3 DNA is TGTGCCTGGAGTGTCGGAGGGAACAATCAGCCCCAGCATTTT.

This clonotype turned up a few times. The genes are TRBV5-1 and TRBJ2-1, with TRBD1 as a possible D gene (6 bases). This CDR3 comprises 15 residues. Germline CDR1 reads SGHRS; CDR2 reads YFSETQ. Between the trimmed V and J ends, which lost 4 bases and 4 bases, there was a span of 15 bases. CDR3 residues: CASSRTGTQYNEQFF. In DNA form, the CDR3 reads TGCGCCAGCAGCCGTACCGGGACACAATACAATGAGCAGTTCTTC. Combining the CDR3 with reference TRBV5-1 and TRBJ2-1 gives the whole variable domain KAGVTQTPRYLIKTRGQQVTLSCSPISGHRSVSWYQQTPGQGLQFLFEYFSETQRNKGNFPGRFSGRQFSNSRSEMNVSTLELGDSALYLCASSRTGTQYNEQFFGPGTRLTVL.

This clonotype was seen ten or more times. The CDR3 region has the DNA TGCAGTGCTAGATCTAGCGAGACTTACAATGAGCAGTTCTTC. This encodes CSARSSETYNEQFF. The gene calls are TRBV20-1 and TRBJ2-1; TRBD2 might be the D (6 bases). Trimming removed 2 bases at V and 4 bases at J, with 12 bases between. The CDR3 is 14 residues long. Germline V gene lookup returns CDR1 DFQATT and CDR2 SNEGSKA (reference sequence).

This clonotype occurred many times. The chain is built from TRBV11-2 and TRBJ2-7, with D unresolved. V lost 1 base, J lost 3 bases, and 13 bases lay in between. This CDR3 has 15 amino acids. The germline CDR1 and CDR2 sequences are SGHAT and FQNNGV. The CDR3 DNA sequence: TGTGCCAGCAGCTTAGTAATAGGGCAGAGCTACGAGCAGTACTTC. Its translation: CASSLVIGQSYEQYF. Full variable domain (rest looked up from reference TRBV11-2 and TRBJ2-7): EAGVAQSPRYKIIEKRQSVAFWCNPISGHATLYWYQQILGQGPKLLIQFQNNGVVDDSQLPKDRFSAERLKGVDSTLKIQPAKLEDSAVYLCASSLVIGQSYEQYFGPGTRLTVT.

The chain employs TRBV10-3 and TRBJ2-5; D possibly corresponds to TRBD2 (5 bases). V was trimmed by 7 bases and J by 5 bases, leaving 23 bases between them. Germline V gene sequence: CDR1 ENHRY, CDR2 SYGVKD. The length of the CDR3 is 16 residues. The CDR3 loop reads CAITHVVARGPETQYF. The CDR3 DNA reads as TGTGCCATCACCCACGTGGTAGCGAGAGGCCCTGAGACCCAGTACTTC.

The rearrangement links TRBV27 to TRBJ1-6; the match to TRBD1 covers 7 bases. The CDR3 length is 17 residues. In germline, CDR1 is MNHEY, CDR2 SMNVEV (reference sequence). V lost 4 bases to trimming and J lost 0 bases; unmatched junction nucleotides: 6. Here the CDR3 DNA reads TGTGCCAGCAGTTCCTCCGACAGGGTCTCCTATAATTCACCCCTCCACTTT. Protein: CASSSSDRVSYNSPLHF.

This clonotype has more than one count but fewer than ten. The CDR3 is CSAPVGGEGGIQYF. CDR3 bases: TGCAGTGCTCCCGTTGGGGGGGAGGGTGGCATTCAGTACTTC. V is TRBV20-1 and J is TRBJ2-4, with 7 bases matching TRBD2. This CDR3 is built from 14 residues. Germline CDR1 DFQATT, CDR2 SNEGSKA (reference sequence). Losses at the gene ends were 5 bases for V and 9 bases for J; bases not matched to a gene: 13.

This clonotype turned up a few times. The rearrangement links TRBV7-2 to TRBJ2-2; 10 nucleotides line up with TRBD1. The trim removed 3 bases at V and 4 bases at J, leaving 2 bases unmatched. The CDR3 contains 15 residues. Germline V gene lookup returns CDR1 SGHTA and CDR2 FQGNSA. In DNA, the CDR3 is TGTGCCAGCAGCTTCCGGACAGGGGGCACCGGGGAGCTGTTTTTT. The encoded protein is CASSFRTGGTGELFF.

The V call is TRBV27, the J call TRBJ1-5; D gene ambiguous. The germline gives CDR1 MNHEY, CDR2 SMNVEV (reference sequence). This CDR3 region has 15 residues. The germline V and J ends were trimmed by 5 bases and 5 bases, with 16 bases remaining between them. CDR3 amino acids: CASSPWAGFDQPQHF. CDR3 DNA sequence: TGTGCCAGCAGTCCCTGGGCGGGATTCGATCAGCCCCAGCATTTT.

CDR3 region: CASSDWDEQFF. CDR3 nucleotides: TGTGCCAGCAGTGATTGGGATGAGCAGTTCTTC. The rearrangement joins TRBV6-1 to TRBJ2-1; D unclear. Germline CDR1 is MNHNS and CDR2 is SASEGT. CDR3 length equals 11 residues. V shed 3 bases and J shed 8 bases, with 5 bases lying between them.

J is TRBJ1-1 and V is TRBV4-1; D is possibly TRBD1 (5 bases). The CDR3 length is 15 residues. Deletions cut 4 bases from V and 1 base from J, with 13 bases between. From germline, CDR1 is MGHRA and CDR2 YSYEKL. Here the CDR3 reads CASSLPRQKNTEAFF. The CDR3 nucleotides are TGCGCCAGCAGCCTCCCCCGACAGAAGAACACTGAAGCTTTCTTT.

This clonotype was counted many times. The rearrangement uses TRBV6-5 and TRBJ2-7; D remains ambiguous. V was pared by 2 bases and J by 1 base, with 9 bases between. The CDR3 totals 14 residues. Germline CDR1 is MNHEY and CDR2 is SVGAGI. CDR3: CASSYDYGSYEQYF. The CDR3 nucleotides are TGTGCCAGCAGTTACGATTACGGTTCCTACGAGCAGTACTTC.

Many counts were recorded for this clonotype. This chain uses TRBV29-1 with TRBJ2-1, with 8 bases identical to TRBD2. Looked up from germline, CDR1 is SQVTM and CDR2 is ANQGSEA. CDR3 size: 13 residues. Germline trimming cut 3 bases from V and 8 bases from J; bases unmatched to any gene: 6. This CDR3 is CSVDSGTGYEQFF. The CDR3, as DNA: TGCAGCGTTGATAGCGGGACGGGGTATGAGCAGTTCTTC.

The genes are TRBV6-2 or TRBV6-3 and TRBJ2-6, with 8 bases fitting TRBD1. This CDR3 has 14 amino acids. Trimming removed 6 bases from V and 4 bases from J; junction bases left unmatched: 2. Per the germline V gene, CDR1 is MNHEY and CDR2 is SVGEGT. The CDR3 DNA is TGTGCCAGCAGCAGGGGGCGCGGGGCCAACGTCCTGACTTTC. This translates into CASSRGRGANVLTF.

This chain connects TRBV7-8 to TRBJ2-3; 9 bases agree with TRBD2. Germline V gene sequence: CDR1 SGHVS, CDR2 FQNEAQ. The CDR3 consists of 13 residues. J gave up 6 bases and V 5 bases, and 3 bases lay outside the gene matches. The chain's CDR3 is CASSVGLADTQYF. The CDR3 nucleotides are TGTGCCAGCAGCGTAGGACTAGCGGATACGCAGTATTTT.